This T cell receptor (beta chain) emerged from a study of shared clonotypes between healthy human individuals (dated by TCRdb to 2019 to 2021). With regard to the full study: The cohort included a few men and a couple of women between 18 and 49 years of age. To increase sequencing depth and limit assay-specific biases, different laboratories used diverse techniques to prepare libraries and sequence TCR repertoires. Each donor's leukapheresis produced roughly between roughly 0.9 and 9 billion PBMCs. For each donor, CD4 naive and CD4 memory were each given three plates, CD8 naive was given two plates, and CD8 memory was given one plate. The study deeply sequenced blood TCR repertoires of about five healthy adults to estimate repertoire size and the extent of clonotype sharing between individuals. The study at large found these results: Sampling was restricted to blood, and TCR repertoires in tissue are likely to differ from TCR repertoires in blood. Compared with non-shared clonotypes, the clonotypes found in all four sorted-subset donors had higher generation probabilities. Pairwise subsampling led to the expectation that sequencing depth would affect the degree of clonotype sharing among donors. Sharing across a handful of donors was observed for around 5% of naive CD4, about 3.2% of naive CD8, over 2% of memory CD4, and roughly 0.43% of memory CD8 clonotypes. The genetic and exposure-history diversity represented was limited by the small number of donors. Incomplete sequencing was indicated by rarefaction of sorted-subset datasets, despite the large sequencing depth. Estimated clonotype richness was generally larger for naive than for memory subsets.

About this clone itself: Its cognate antigen has yet to be identified. No base qualities exist here, and no much larger clone lies one base off it.

Using the deep immunoSEQ assay, TCR CDR3 regions were amplified from genomic DNA by multiplex PCR. Genomic DNA extracted from each cell subset was distributed evenly over all wells of several immunoSEQ 96-well plates, and each plate served as one replicate. For sorted subsets, approximately 190 ng genomic DNA, equal to 30,000 to 35,000 T cell genomes, was loaded into each replicate PCR. The purified libraries were quantified using a Qubit 3.0 fluorometer, sized with a Bioanalyzer 2100, and then quantified again using the KAPA Library Quantification kit. A separate single-read 150-cycle Illumina NextSeq 550 flow cell was used to sequence each immunoSEQ 96-well plate. The original methods were these. The immunoSEQ output contained only junctional sequences without quality scores, so filtering could not match that applied to full-length reads. To assign V/J genes and CDR3, sequences were annotated against IMGT germline references using PyIR, a Python wrapper for IgBLAST v1.9. Any read was removed if the V/J assignment was weak (E-value above 1e-6), the CDR3 was missing, or the read contained stop codons, out-of-frame junctions, or ambiguous translated residues. A V3J clonotype was defined by an identical inferred V gene, J gene, and CDR3 amino acid sequence. To compute the percentage overlap between repertoires, the number of shared unique clonotypes was divided by the size of the smaller repertoire. Three approaches were used to assess repertoire richness: RTK rarefaction, the Chao1 estimator, and Recon v2.1 estimates of unobserved clonotypes. Generation probabilities for all TCRbeta clonotypes obtained by the gDNA method from a handful of donors were computed using OLGA. TCRdb obtained this table from immuneACCESS and retained in-frame rearrangements with V and J assigned. These tables miss some clones; where compared with another copy, unresolved V genes account for less than half of the shortfall, and the remainder is unexplained. D and trimming come from the DNA, and the V and J calls and clone size come from that table. This sample holds millions of clones; 90% to 95% were observed only once. The top ten constitute 0.13% to 0.15% of the sample.

The donors were healthy, HIV-negative adults who had no recently reported acute infections or vaccinations. Every donor was a Caucasian adult residing in Nashville, Tennessee, USA. CD4+ T cells were enriched by magnetic negative selection, after which naive cells were positively selected on CD45RA and the negative fraction was taken as the memory subset. Blood was collected by leukapheresis, and PBMCs were isolated by Ficoll-Histopaque density gradient centrifugation and then cryopreserved in liquid nitrogen vapor phase. Analytical flow cytometry was used to check the purity and quantity of every magnetically sorted T cell population. Genomic DNA was isolated from every sorted fraction and measured by UV absorbance on a Nanodrop 2000c. Per the germline V gene, SNHLY is the CDR1 and FYNNEI is the CDR2. For this chain, trimming is 4 bases at the V end and 10 bases at the J end, and the number of junction bases without a gene match is 9. Taken from cysteine to phenylalanine, the CDR3 has 14 residues. Just the 42-base CDR3 DNA is kept, in frame starting at base 1.

The sequence derives from a man between 18 and 35 years old in good health. The chain employs TRBV2 and TRBJ2-1; 8 central nucleotides agree with TRBD2. Source material: naive CD4+ T cells sorted from blood. The label giving this sample's cell subset or site can be read as: CD45RA+ positively selected. The DNA is TGTGCCAGCAGTGCGAGCGGGAGTCGCCGGGAGCAGTTCTTC. This is translated as CASSASGSRREQFF.